This T cell receptor beta chain derives from a study of shared clonotypes between healthy human individuals. Study-wide points: Unshared clonotypes carried lower generation probabilities than those common to all four donors.

Clones were read by immunoSEQ multiplex PCR, and TCRdb kept only the in-frame ones, dropping some. This table holds approximately 100,000 clones, around 65% found once. In regard to this clone: The antigen is not known.

V was clipped by 7 bases and J by 2 bases; unmatched bases: 7. Germline V gene data show CDR1 as MNHNS and CDR2 as SASEGT. This CDR3 region has 14 residues. The TCR originated in a woman aged 25 to 39 in good health. Sequencing was carried out using memory CD8+ T cells sorted from blood. Subset of the sample: CD45RO+ cells pooled with CCR7-negative TemRA cells. The chain employs TRBV6-1 and TRBJ2-7, with 8 bases matching TRBD2. The CDR3: CASKRAGDAYEQYF. CDR3 nucleotides: TGTGCCAGCAAGCGAGCGGGAGACGCCTACGAGCAGTACTTC.